This entry describes one T cell receptor beta chain. V lost 0 bases, J lost 2 bases, and 7 bases lay in between. Germline CDR1 SGHAT, CDR2 FQNNGV. The CDR3 is 15 amino acids. The data were obtained in a study of T cell responses to AZD1222 COVID-19 vaccine. TCRdb's copy holds only in-frame clones and misses some; the assay was immunoSEQ multiplex PCR. The sample lists approximately 83,000 clones; about nine tenths were seen once. The source of this sequence is an adult in good health. The chain links TRBV11-2 to TRBJ2-2, with D uncertain. The sample was peripheral blood, taken on day 0 of MenACWY control vaccination. Here the CDR3 DNA reads TGTGCCAGCAGCTTAGATCTGGGCAACACCGGGGAGCTGTTTTTT. It yields the protein CASSLDLGNTGELFF.